This is a list of T cell receptor beta chains from one sample in a study of shared T cell receptors in the human thymus. Sequenced by immunoSEQ multiplex PCR; TCRdb stores in-frame clones only, minus some. The sample holds 500,000 to 750,000 clones, around nine tenths seen once. The sample was also reused in another study, on human thymus T cells.

Sequencing was carried out using thymocytes. Source of these receptors: a boy under two years old with a congenital heart defect. Both conserved end residues are trimmed from each CDR3. A D gene is named only where the DNA matches it firmly.

TRBV6-1,TRBD1,ASRGTGGPEQY
TRBV15,TRBD2,ATSGGTSSGEQF
TRBV5-1,TRBD1,ASSPKDRAYGYT
TRBV4-2,TRBD2,ASSQGLAGDLYEQY
TRBV23-1,TRBD1,AKRQGSWETQY
TRBV4-2,.,ASSPLEVTRANVLT
TRBV5-4,.,ASSLAGGNYGYT
TRBV15,TRBD1,ATSGTPGGARTEAF
TRBV28,TRBD2,ASSPISVAGVREQY
TRBV11-3,TRBD1,ASSPSTGRFASYEQY
TRBV27,.,ASSLGPTYEQY
TRBV4-1,TRBD2,ASSLQNSLGLAGGENEQY
TRBV7-9,TRBD2,ASSSGTSGRVEQY
TRBV5-6,TRBD1,ASSLWRLGQGENIQY
TRBV18,.,ASSPPDRSETYGYT
TRBV4-1,TRBD1,ASSHGDRDRDQPQH
TRBV19,TRBD1,ASSIVTRDRGHQPQH
TRBV2,TRBD1,ASSAVGDRFYGYT
TRBV5-6,TRBD1,ASSLNRTGVWHIQY
TRBV28,.,ASNEGRTSYEQY
TRBV4-3,.,ASSQDRGWQPQH
TRBV4-3,TRBD1,ASSPRTGDYGYT
TRBV7-8,TRBD1,ASSPRPGQGAYEQY
TRBV5-1,TRBD2,ASSYGGVSGANVLT
TRBV5-1,.,ASSLGNSPTSTDTQY
TRBV25-1,TRBD1,ASSDRGGTRSGNTIY
TRBV27,TRBD1,ASSHLGTGPGGGYT
TRBV30,.,AWSPRGQFLGNTEAF
TRBV5-1,.,ASSLFAGAYPSGANVLT
TRBV11-2,TRBD2,ASSLDRAGGWNEQF
TRBV11-2,TRBD1,ASSSRDRGPEQY
TRBV10-3,.,AISEPGAGTINTGELF
TRBV2,.,ASSEVKQETQY
TRBV5-5,.,ASSSRLGEQF
TRBV9,.,ASTSSRGSYEQY
TRBV4-3,.,ASSQVVEGFKDGYT
TRBV29-1,TRBD2,SVEDRAGNPPGLAGSTQY
TRBV14,.,ASSLRIESLGRGSYEQY
TRBV7-2,TRBD1,ASSSGQGAGEQY
TRBV27,.,ASSLFGSVSYEQY
TRBV30,.,AWETGNYGYT
TRBV5-6,TRBD2,ASSLGGNRGLAGAWELF